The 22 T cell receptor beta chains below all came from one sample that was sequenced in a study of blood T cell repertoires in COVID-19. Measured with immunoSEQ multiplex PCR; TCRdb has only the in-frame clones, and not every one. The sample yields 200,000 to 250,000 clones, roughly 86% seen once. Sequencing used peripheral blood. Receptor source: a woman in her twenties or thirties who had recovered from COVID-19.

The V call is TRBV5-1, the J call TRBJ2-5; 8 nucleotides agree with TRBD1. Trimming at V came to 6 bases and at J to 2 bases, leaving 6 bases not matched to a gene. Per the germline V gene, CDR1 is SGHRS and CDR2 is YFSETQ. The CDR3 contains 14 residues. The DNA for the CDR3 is TGCGCCAGCACCACGGACAGGGCGCAAGAGACCCAGTACTTC. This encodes CASTTDRAQETQYF.

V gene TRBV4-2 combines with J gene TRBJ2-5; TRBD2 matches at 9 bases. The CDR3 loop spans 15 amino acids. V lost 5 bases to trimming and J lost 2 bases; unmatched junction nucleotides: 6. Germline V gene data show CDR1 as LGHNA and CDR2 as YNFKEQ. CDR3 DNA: TGTGCCAGCAGCAAAGGAGCGGGGGGTCAAGAGACCCAGTACTTC. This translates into CASSKGAGGQETQYF.

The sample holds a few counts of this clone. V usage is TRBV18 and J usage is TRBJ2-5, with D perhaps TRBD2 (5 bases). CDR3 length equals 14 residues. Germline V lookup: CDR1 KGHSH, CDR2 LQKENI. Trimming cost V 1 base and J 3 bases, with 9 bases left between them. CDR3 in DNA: TGTGCCAGCTCACCACTACACGGGGAAGAGACCCAGTACTTC. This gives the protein CASSPLHGEETQYF.

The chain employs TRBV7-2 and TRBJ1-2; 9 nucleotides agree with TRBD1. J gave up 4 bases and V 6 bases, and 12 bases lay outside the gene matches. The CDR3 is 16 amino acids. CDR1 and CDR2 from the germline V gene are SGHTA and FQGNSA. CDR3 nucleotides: TGTGCCAGCAGTCAAGCCGGGACAGGGTGGATCTATGGCTACACCTTC. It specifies CASSQAGTGWIYGYTF.

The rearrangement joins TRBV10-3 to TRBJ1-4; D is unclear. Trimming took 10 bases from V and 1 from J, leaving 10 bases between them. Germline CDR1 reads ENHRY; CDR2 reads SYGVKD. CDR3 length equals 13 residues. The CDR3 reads CATKSGTNEKLFF. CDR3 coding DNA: TGTGCCACCAAGTCCGGAACTAATGAAAAACTGTTTTTT.

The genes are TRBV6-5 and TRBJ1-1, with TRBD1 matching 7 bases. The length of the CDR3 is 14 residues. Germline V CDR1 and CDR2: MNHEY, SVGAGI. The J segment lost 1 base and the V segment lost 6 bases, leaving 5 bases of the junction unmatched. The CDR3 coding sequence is TGTGCCAGCAGGTTGACAGGGAAGAACACTGAAGCTTTCTTT. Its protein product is CASRLTGKNTEAFF.

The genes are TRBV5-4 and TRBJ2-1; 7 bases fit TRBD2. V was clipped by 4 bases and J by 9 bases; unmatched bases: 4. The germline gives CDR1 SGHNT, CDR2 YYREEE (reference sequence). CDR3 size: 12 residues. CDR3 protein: CASSIPGGEQFF. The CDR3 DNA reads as TGTGCCAGCAGCATACCGGGAGGTGAGCAGTTCTTC.

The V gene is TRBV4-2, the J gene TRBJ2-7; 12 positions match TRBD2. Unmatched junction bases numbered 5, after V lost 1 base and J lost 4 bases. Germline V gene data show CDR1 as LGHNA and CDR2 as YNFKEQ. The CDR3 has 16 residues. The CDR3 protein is CASSQGTSGEIYEQYF. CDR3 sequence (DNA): TGTGCCAGCAGCCAAGGGACTAGCGGGGAAATTTACGAGCAGTACTTC.

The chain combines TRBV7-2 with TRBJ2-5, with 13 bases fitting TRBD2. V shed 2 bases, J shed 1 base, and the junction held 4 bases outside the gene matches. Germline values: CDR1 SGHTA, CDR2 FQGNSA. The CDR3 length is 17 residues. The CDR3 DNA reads TGTGCCAGCAGCTTACTCAGACTAGCGGGGGGCCAAGAGACCCAGTACTTC. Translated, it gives CASSLLRLAGGQETQYF. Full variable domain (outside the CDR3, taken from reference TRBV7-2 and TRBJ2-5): GAGVSQSPSNKVTEKGKDVELRCDPISGHTALYWYRQSLGQGLEFLIYFQGNSAPDKSGLPSDRFSAERTGGSVSTLTIQRTQQEDSAVYLCASSLLRLAGGQETQYFGPGTRLLVL.

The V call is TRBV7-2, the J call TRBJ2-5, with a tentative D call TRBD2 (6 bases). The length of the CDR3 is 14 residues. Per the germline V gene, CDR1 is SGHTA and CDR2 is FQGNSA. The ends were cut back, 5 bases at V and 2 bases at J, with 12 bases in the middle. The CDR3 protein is CASSPTRVQETQYF. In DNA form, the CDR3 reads TGTGCCAGCAGCCCGACTAGGGTTCAAGAGACCCAGTACTTC.

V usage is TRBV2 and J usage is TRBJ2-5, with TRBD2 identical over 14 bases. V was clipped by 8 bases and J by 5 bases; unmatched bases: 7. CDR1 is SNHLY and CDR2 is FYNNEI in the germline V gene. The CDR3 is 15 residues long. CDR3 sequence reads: CASETSGGAAETQYF. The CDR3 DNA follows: TGTGCCAGCGAGACTAGCGGGGGGGCGGCGGAGACCCAGTACTTC.

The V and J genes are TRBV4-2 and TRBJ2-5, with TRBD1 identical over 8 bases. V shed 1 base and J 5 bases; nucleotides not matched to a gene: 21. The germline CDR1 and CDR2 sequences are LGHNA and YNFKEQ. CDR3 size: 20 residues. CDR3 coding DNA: TGTGCCAGCAGCCAAGTGGGCGTTCAAGTGGGCAGGGGGCAATCGGAGACCCAGTACTTC. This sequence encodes CASSQVGVQVGRGQSETQYF.

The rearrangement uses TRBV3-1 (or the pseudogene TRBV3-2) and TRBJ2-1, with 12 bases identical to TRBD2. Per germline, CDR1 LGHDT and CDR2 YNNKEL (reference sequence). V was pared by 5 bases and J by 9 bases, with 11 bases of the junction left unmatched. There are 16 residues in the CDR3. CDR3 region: CASSAVASGGATEQFF. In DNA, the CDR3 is TGTGCCAGCAGCGCCGTGGCTAGCGGGGGGGCCACTGAGCAGTTCTTC.

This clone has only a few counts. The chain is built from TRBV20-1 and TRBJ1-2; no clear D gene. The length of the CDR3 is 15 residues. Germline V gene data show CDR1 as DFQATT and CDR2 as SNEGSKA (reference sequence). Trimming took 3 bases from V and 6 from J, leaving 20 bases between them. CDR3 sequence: CSASAGRRAQNGYTF. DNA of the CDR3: TGCAGTGCTAGTGCGGGCAGGCGGGCCCAAAATGGCTACACCTTC.

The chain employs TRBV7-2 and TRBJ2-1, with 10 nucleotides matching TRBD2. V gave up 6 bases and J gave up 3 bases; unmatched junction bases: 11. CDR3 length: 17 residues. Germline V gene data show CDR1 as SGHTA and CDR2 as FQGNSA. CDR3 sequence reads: CASRPQPGLADYNEQFF. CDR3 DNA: TGTGCCAGCAGACCTCAACCCGGACTAGCGGACTACAATGAGCAGTTCTTC.

CDR3 in DNA: TGTGCCAGCAGCGTAGTTCCGGACAGGGGGCGCTTGGGATATGGCTACACCTTC. Amino acid sequence: CASSVVPDRGRLGYGYTF. V is TRBV9 and J is TRBJ1-2; 11 bases fit TRBD1. This CDR3 region has 18 residues. With 0 bases clipped from V and 5 bases from J, the junction kept 12 bases outside the gene matches. Germline loops: CDR1 SGDLS, CDR2 YYNGEE.

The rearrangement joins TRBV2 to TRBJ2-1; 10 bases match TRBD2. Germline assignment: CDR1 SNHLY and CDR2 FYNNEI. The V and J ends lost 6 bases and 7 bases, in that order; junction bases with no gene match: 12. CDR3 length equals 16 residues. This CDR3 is CASRELSGGAGNEQFF. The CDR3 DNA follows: TGTGCCAGCAGGGAGCTAAGCGGGGGGGCGGGAAATGAGCAGTTCTTC.

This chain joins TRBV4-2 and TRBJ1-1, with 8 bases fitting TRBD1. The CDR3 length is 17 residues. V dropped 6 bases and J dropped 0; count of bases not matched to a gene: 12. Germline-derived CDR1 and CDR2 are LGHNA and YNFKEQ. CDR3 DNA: TGTGCCAGCAGTCCCAGGACAGGGACCCATCTGAACACTGAAGCTTTCTTT. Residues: CASSPRTGTHLNTEAFF.

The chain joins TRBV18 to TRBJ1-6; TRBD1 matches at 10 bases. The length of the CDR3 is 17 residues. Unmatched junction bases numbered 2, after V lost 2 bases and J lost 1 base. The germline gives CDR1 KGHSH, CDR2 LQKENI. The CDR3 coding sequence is TGTGCCAGCTCACCAAGGGACAGGGGTTCCTATAATTCACCCCTCCACTTT. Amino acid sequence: CASSPRDRGSYNSPLHF.

Here the CDR3 DNA reads TGTGCCAGCAGCCGGGGGGTGAGCACCGGGGAGCTGTTTTTT. The encoded protein is CASSRGVSTGELFF. This chain links TRBV14 with TRBJ2-2; maybe TRBD2 (6 bases). V dropped 4 bases and J dropped 4 bases, with 10 bases sitting between them. CDR1 and CDR2 from the germline V gene are SGHDN and FVKESK. CDR3 length equals 14 residues.

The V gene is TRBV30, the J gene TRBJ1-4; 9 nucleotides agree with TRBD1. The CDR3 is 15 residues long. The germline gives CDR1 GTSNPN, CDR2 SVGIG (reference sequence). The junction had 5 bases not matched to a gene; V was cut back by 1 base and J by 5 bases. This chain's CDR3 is CAWSGTGVTNEKLFF. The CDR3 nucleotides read TGTGCCTGGAGTGGGACAGGGGTCACCAATGAAAAACTGTTTTTT.

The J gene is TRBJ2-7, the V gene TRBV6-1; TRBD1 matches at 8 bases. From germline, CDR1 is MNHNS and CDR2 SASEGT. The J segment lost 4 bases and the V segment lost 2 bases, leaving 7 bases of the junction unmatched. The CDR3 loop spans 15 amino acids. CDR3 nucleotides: TGTGCCAGCAGTGAAAGGAACAGGGGGTTTTACGAGCAGTACTTC. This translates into CASSERNRGFYEQYF.